The clone carrying this TCR beta chain was picked up many times. Antigen: not known. Via MiXCR, TCRdb re-called the reads, giving one row per CDR3 protein. There are hundreds of thousands of distinct CDR3 sequences in the sample; about 5.9% occur only once, and about 6.3% lies in the top ten. V lost 5 bases and J 5 bases, leaving 16 bases between the germline ends. Germline lookup yields CDR1 SGHTA and CDR2 FQGNSA. The CDR3 spans 15 residues. This sample was included in a study of T cell repertoires in cytomegalovirus infection. Study-level background: A matching HLA type, together with CMV infection, was signaled by public TCR beta signatures.

Points from the study as a whole: HLA-C-restricted CMV-specific TCR beta clonotypes prevailed in the ex vivo response.

The receptor's source is a human donor in good health (CMV status not recorded). Some clones in this sample may be carry-over from other donors' samples. The rearrangement links TRBV7-2 to TRBJ1-5, with a possible D match to TRBD1 (5 bases). The sample was PBMCs. CDR3 in DNA: TGTGCCAGCAGCCGCGGGGGGGGAGCTGATCAGCCCCAGCATTTT. Protein sequence: CASSRGGGADQPQHF.